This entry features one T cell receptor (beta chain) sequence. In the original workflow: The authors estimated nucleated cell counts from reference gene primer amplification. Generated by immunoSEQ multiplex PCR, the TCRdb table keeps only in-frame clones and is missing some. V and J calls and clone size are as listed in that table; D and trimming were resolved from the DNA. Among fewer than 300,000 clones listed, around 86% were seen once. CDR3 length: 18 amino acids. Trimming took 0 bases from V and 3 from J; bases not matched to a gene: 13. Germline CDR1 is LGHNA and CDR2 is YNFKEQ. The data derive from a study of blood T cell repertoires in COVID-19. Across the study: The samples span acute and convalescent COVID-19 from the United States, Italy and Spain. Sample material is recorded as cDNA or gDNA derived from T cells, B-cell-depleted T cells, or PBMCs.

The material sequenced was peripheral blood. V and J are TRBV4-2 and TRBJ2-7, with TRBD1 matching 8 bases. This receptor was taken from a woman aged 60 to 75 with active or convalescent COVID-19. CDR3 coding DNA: TGTGCCAGCAGCCAAGATCGGGTGACAGGGGTTCGGCTCTACGAGCAGTACTTC. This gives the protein CASSQDRVTGVRLYEQYF.